This T cell receptor (beta chain) was captured by sequencing in a study of identical twins. General observations from the study: Shared out-of-frame alpha sequences (those common to twins) showed excess low generation probability.

This clonotype was counted at least ten times. The target antigen is unknown. This CDR3 is 15 amino acids long. CDR1 and CDR2 from the germline V gene are DFQATT and SNEGSKA (reference sequence). V gave up 6 bases and J gave up 5 bases; unmatched junction bases: 12. Unique molecular identifiers were present on cDNA, and template switching added a universal primer site. MiXCR, run by TCRdb on the 5' RACE reads, gives a single entry per CDR3 protein. The profile covers under 300,000 distinct CDR3 sequences, with around 15% appearing a single time and 7% to 9% taken by the ten largest. The specimen was memory (CD45RO+) T cells sorted from blood. V and J are TRBV20-1 and TRBJ2-5; 10 bases line up with TRBD1. The clonotype originates from a woman under 30 in good health. The CDR3 DNA follows: TGCAGTGCCACCGCCGGGACAGGGGATTTGGAGACCCAGTACTTC. Protein sequence: CSATAGTGDLETQYF.